The next 29 T cell receptor beta chains were all read from a single sample in a study of T cells in Graves' hyperthyroidism and ophthalmopathy. TCR beta CDR3 regions were amplified from RNA transcripts. TCR CDR3 underwent first-round RT-PCR with the HTBI primer set. Each CDR3 protein is one row after TCRdb ran MiXCR on the multiplex PCR reads. Of about 770,000 distinct CDR3 sequences detected, around a sixth appear once; the ten largest clones hold roughly a sixth. The sample comprised blood. These receptors all stem from a woman between 45 and 60 years old with Graves' hyperthyroidism that later progressed to Graves' ophthalmopathy.

This clonotype was detected a few times. The chain employs TRBV30 and TRBJ1-2; D perhaps matches TRBD1 (6 bases). CDR1 is GTSNPN and CDR2 is SVGIG in the germline V gene (reference sequence). Trimming pared 0 bases from V and 8 bases from J, leaving 13 bases between. The CDR3 is 13 amino acids. The CDR3 loop is CAWSVAGAGGYTF. The CDR3 region has the DNA TGTGCCTGGAGTGTTGCGGGGGCGGGAGGCTACACCTTC.

The chain links TRBV20-1 to TRBJ2-3; a possible D gene is TRBD2 (5 bases). The germline CDR1 and CDR2 sequences are DFQATT and SNEGSKA (reference sequence). CDR3 length: 16 amino acids. Trimming took off 3 bases at V and 5 bases at J, with 21 bases between the two ends. CDR3: CSASPIVGIGGDTQYF. The CDR3 coding sequence is TGCAGTGCTAGCCCCATTGTTGGGATAGGAGGAGATACGCAGTATTTT.

This clonotype occurred many times. The rearrangement links TRBV7-9 to TRBJ1-2; D is perhaps TRBD1 (5 bases). The CDR3 totals 15 residues. Germline CDR1 SEHNR, CDR2 FQNEAQ (reference sequence). The V end lost 4 bases, the J end lost 3 bases, and 15 bases lay between the germline ends. The CDR3 region is CASSSVARDDYGYTF. The CDR3 DNA is TGTGCCAGCAGCTCGGTGGCCAGGGACGACTATGGCTACACCTTC.

The genes are TRBV2 and TRBJ1-6; D gene ambiguous. The V and J ends lost 7 bases and 5 bases respectively, with 12 bases between them. Germline V CDR1 and CDR2: SNHLY, FYNNEI. CDR3 length: 14 amino acids. The CDR3 sequence: CASTGRTDNSPLHF. The CDR3 DNA follows: TGTGCCAGCACTGGACGGACCGATAATTCACCCCTCCACTTT.

Points on this clonotype: A much more abundant neighbour one base away suggests this may be a read error. The rearrangement joins TRBV20-1 to TRBJ1-4, with D maybe TRBD1 (5 bases). The CDR3 sequence is 12 residues long. V dropped 6 bases and J dropped 5 bases, with 10 bases sitting between them. Germline values: CDR1 DFQATT, CDR2 SNEGSKA (reference sequence). CDR3 loop: CSARRGNEKLFF. CDR3 in DNA: TGCAGTGCCCGAAGGGGCAATGAAAAACTGTTTTTT.

Details on this clonotype: One base away lies a much larger clone, so this may be a sequencing read error. This chain links TRBV2 with TRBJ2-7; maybe TRBD1 (6 bases). The germline CDR1 and CDR2 sequences are SNHLY and FYNNEI. This CDR3 region has 14 residues. The CDR3 loop reads CASRPETGSYKQYF. CDR3 nucleotides: TGTGCCAGCAGGCCCGAGACAGGTTCCTACAAGCAGTACTTC.

This clonotype showed up many times. The chain links TRBV6-1 to TRBJ2-2, with TRBD2 identical over 8 bases. The CDR3 spans 15 residues. V gave up 6 bases and J gave up 4 bases; unmatched junction bases: 7. From germline, CDR1 is MNHNS and CDR2 SASEGT. CDR3 sequence: CASRSGLVLTGELFF. DNA for the CDR3: TGTGCCAGCAGGTCGGGACTAGTGCTCACCGGGGAGCTGTTTTTT.

The chain recombines TRBV20-1 with TRBJ2-1; 9 nucleotides line up with TRBD1. The CDR3 has 14 residues. Germline CDR1 reads DFQATT; CDR2 reads SNEGSKA (reference sequence). Trimming removed 5 bases from V and 8 bases from J; junction bases left unmatched: 10. The chain's CDR3 is CSAEGTGPVDEQFF. The CDR3 nucleotides are TGCAGTGCTGAAGGGACAGGGCCTGTCGATGAGCAGTTCTTC.

A few counts support this clonotype. V is TRBV12-3 or TRBV12-4 and J is TRBJ1-2; D unclear. CDR3 length: 12 residues. V was trimmed by 7 bases and J by 1 base, leaving 7 bases between them. CDR3 loop: CASIRLNYGYTF. CDR3 coding DNA: TGTGCCAGCATTCGGCTTAACTATGGCTACACCTTC.

This clonotype was detected many times. The V and J genes are TRBV5-1 and TRBJ1-2; D is unresolved. CDR1 and CDR2 from the germline V gene are SGHRS and YFSETQ. This CDR3 spans 13 amino acids. V dropped 0 bases and J dropped 6 bases, with 9 bases sitting between them. The CDR3 loop reads CASSLEGKHGYTF. CDR3 sequence (DNA): TGCGCCAGCAGCTTGGAAGGGAAACATGGCTACACCTTC.

The chain uses TRBV6-1 and TRBJ2-7, with D perhaps matching TRBD1 (5 bases). Trimming shortened V by 6 bases and J by 1 base, and 13 bases separated the two germline ends. The CDR3 sequence is 14 residues long. Germline CDR1 is MNHNS and CDR2 is SASEGT. CDR3 bases: TGTGCCAGCAGAAAACAGACAGCGTCCTACGAGCAGTACTTC. Translated, it gives CASRKQTASYEQYF.

This clonotype was counted ten times or more. The chain carries TRBV6-1 and TRBJ2-7; the match to TRBD2 covers 12 bases. CDR1 and CDR2 from the germline V gene are MNHNS and SASEGT. The CDR3 contains 14 residues. Trimming at V came to 6 bases and at J to 6 bases, leaving 6 bases not matched to a gene. CDR3 loop: CASSSGLAGLEQYF. In nucleotides, the CDR3 is TGTGCCAGCAGCTCAGGACTAGCGGGGCTCGAGCAGTACTTC.

This clonotype was recorded a few times. The V gene is TRBV3-1, the J gene TRBJ1-6, with TRBD1 matching 8 bases. V was pared by 2 bases and J by 5 bases, with 2 bases of the junction left unmatched. Germline CDR1 is LGHDT and CDR2 is YNNKEL (reference sequence). The CDR3 loop spans 15 amino acids. The CDR3 DNA sequence: TGTGCCAGCAGCCAAACGGACAGGGATAATTCACCCCTCCACTTT. Translating it yields CASSQTDRDNSPLHF.

Only a few counts were recorded for this clonotype. The J gene is TRBJ1-5, the V gene TRBV19; 7 nucleotides agree with TRBD1. The CDR3 covers 15 residues. Germline CDR1 is LNHDA and CDR2 is SQIVND (reference sequence). The V and J ends lost 4 bases and 3 bases, in that order; junction bases with no gene match: 6. CDR3 sequence: CASSTSQGVNQPQHF. The CDR3 coding sequence is TGTGCCAGTAGTACCAGCCAGGGGGTCAATCAGCCCCAGCATTTT.

V and J are TRBV13 and TRBJ2-7; a weak D match, TRBD1 (6 bases). CDR1 and CDR2 (germline): PRHDT, FYEKMQ (reference sequence). The V gene lost 5 bases and the J gene lost 0 bases, with 17 bases spanning the gap. This CDR3 contains 16 residues. CDR3 sequence: CASSGATGWNSYEQYF. The CDR3 DNA reads as TGTGCCAGCAGCGGGGCTACAGGGTGGAACTCCTACGAGCAGTACTTC.

This clonotype was recorded a few times. The chain recombines TRBV15 with TRBJ1-2, with D unresolved. CDR1 LNHNV and CDR2 YYDKDF come from the germline V gene (reference sequence). The CDR3 sequence is 15 residues long. V dropped 3 bases and J dropped 8 bases, with 19 bases sitting between them. Written as DNA, the CDR3 is TGTGCCACCAGCAGCCGAACGGTTCGACTAAGAGGCTACACCTTC. It specifies CATSSRTVRLRGYTF.

This clonotype has just a few counts. CDR3 residues: CASRTGQAIFYGYTF. The CDR3 nucleotides read TGTGCCAGCAGAACGGGACAGGCTATATTCTATGGCTACACCTTC. The chain combines TRBV6-1 with TRBJ1-2, with 8 bases lining up with TRBD1. The ends lost 6 bases at V and 4 bases at J; junction bases unmatched: 10. Germline V lookup: CDR1 MNHNS, CDR2 SASEGT. The CDR3 runs to 15 residues.

J is TRBJ1-1 and V is TRBV18; unclear D gene. The germline V and J ends were trimmed by 2 bases and 2 bases, with 15 bases remaining between them. Germline CDR1 KGHSH, CDR2 LQKENI. This CDR3 contains 16 residues. The CDR3 is CASSPDSQRINTEAFF. CDR3 nucleotide sequence: TGTGCCAGCTCACCAGATTCACAGCGAATAAACACTGAAGCTTTCTTT.

This clonotype came up a few times. J is TRBJ1-2 and V is TRBV5-1; a possible D gene is TRBD1 (5 bases). The ends were cut back, 1 base at V and 8 bases at J, with 24 bases in the middle. This CDR3 has 17 residues. The germline V gene encodes CDR1 SGHRS and CDR2 YFSETQ. CDR3 sequence: CASSLNFPGAVEDGYTF. Written as DNA, the CDR3 is TGCGCCAGCAGCTTGAACTTCCCCGGGGCAGTTGAAGACGGCTACACCTTC.

This clonotype was counted ten times or more. This sequence joins TRBV20-1 and TRBJ2-1; 12 positions agree with TRBD2. The trim removed 3 bases at V and 8 bases at J, leaving 8 bases unmatched. The CDR3 contains 15 residues. Germline values: CDR1 DFQATT, CDR2 SNEGSKA (reference sequence). In nucleotides, the CDR3 is TGCAGTGCTAGTCCGTCTAGCGGGGGGGTACATGAGCAGTTCTTC. Encoded protein: CSASPSSGGVHEQFF.

The chain carries TRBV27 and TRBJ2-5, with D maybe TRBD1 (6 bases). Germline V gene data show CDR1 as MNHEY and CDR2 as SMNVEV (reference sequence). V was shortened by 1 base and J by 1 base, with 10 bases between the two germline ends. This CDR3 spans 15 amino acids. CDR3 nucleotide sequence: TGTGCCAGCAGTTTATTCGGGACACCCCAAGAGACCCAGTACTTC. This sequence encodes CASSLFGTPQETQYF.

The rearrangement joins TRBV5-1 to TRBJ1-3; 8 bases are a match to TRBD1. This CDR3 is built from 16 residues. CDR1 SGHRS and CDR2 YFSETQ come from the germline V gene. J gave up 0 bases and V 4 bases, and 6 bases lay outside the gene matches. CDR3 in DNA: TGCGCCAGCAGCCTGGGACAGGACTTCTCTGGAAACACCATATATTTT. It is translated as CASSLGQDFSGNTIYF.

This clonotype has a count of ten or more. The chain joins TRBV5-1 to TRBJ2-1; D is unresolved. CDR1 and CDR2 from the germline V gene are SGHRS and YFSETQ. The CDR3 has 15 amino acids. V shed 4 bases and J shed 0 bases, with 11 bases lying between them. The CDR3 protein is CASSLRSSSYNEQFF. The DNA for the CDR3 is TGCGCCAGCAGCCTAAGGTCCAGCTCCTACAATGAGCAGTTCTTC.

This clonotype was picked up many times. The V gene is TRBV27, the J gene TRBJ2-5, with 12 bases fitting TRBD2. Per the germline V gene, CDR1 is MNHEY and CDR2 is SMNVEV (reference sequence). CDR3 length: 16 residues. V was clipped by 4 bases and J by 3 bases; unmatched bases: 6. CDR3 DNA sequence: TGTGCCAGCAGTTCCCCGTCTAGCGGGGGGGAAGAGACCCAGTACTTC. The encoded protein is CASSSPSSGGEETQYF.

This clonotype occurred many times. The V call is TRBV6-1, the J call TRBJ2-1; 13 bases match TRBD2. The CDR3 runs to 16 residues. CDR1 MNHNS and CDR2 SASEGT come from the germline V gene. Unmatched junction bases numbered 9, after V lost 6 bases and J lost 7 bases. The CDR3 nucleotides read TGTGCCAGCAGCGGACTAGCGGGGGAGCCTTTGAATGAGCAGTTCTTC. It encodes CASSGLAGEPLNEQFF.

The V call is TRBV20-1, the J call TRBJ1-1, with D possibly matching TRBD1 (5 bases). Germline V gives CDR1 DFQATT, CDR2 SNEGSKA (reference sequence). Trimming cost V 2 bases and J 6 bases, with 7 bases left between them. The CDR3 spans 11 residues. The CDR3 spells CSARLGAEAFF. The CDR3 coding sequence is TGCAGTGCTAGATTGGGGGCTGAAGCTTTCTTT.

This chain uses TRBV6-1 with TRBJ1-2; D is uncertain. The germline CDR1 and CDR2 sequences are MNHNS and SASEGT. The V gene lost 3 bases and the J gene lost 7 bases, with 9 bases spanning the gap. This CDR3 has 12 amino acids. CDR3 sequence reads: CASSDLGSGYTF. The CDR3 nucleotides read TGTGCCAGCAGTGACCTAGGGTCTGGCTACACCTTC.

This clonotype was counted at least ten times. This CDR3 reads CSASTGFVGELFF. The CDR3 region has the DNA TGCAGTGCTAGTACAGGGTTCGTCGGGGAGCTGTTTTTT. V is TRBV20-1 and J is TRBJ2-2; possibly TRBD1 for D (6 bases). V was trimmed by 3 bases and J by 7 bases, leaving 12 bases between them. Germline V CDR1 and CDR2: DFQATT, SNEGSKA (reference sequence). The CDR3 contains 13 residues.

J is TRBJ2-4 and V is TRBV11-2, with D hard to call. CDR3 size: 14 residues. The V gene lost 4 bases and the J gene lost 0 bases, with 7 bases spanning the gap. From germline, CDR1 is SGHAT and CDR2 FQNNGV. DNA of the CDR3: TGTGCCAGCAGCTCGACCTTAGCCAAAAACATTCAGTACTTC. Translating gives CASSSTLAKNIQYF.